This T cell receptor beta chain was captured in a study of T cell repertoires and HLA-DP antigens (dated by TCRdb to the late 2010s). Regarding the study in general: Using HeLa cells transduced to present allogeneic HLA-DP, the study set up an in vitro model of CD4+ T cell alloreactivity. Compared with self, one alloantigen differed at one amino acid in the peptide-binding groove and the other differed at fewer than 11, modelling structurally similar versus dissimilar alloantigens. The three donors were two male and one female, with ages ranging from the 18-to-29 to the 60-to-69 age band. Average DNA input was approximately 220 ng for sorted CD137+CD4+ samples, compared with 950 to 1,500 ng for pre-culture CD4+ samples. Overall study outcomes, separate from this receptor: Sorted CD137+ cells showed similar clonality against both alloantigens (about 0.36), much higher than the clonality of pre-culture samples (roughly 0.04). Separate analysis of naive and memory CD4+ repertoires was not performed. Clones undetected before culture had an average cumulative frequency of approximately 38% against one allele versus around 50% against the other. Limitations included only a few donors, a non-physiological HeLa antigen-presenting system, and the use of total CD4+ responder cells.

The germline V gene (reference sequence) yields LNHDA for CDR1 and SQIVND for CDR2. The CDR3 has 15 amino acids, counting the end cysteine and phenylalanine. The kept DNA is CDR3 alone, 45 bases in frame from the first base. V is reduced by 4 bases and J by 10 bases, leaving a spacing of 17 bases between them. The immunoSEQ multiplex PCR, with forward primers for 54 TRBV segments and reverse primers for 13 TRBJ segments, was used to amplify TCRB CDR3 regions. Pre-culture CD4+ samples were sequenced at deep resolution with a target of 210,000 or so T cell genomes. Amplicons were sequenced on an Illumina HiSeq System, producing 87 bp reads covering the CDR3. The authors' pipeline ran thus. Correction for PCR and sequencing errors was applied to reads, and CDR3 regions were defined through alignment to IMGT reference sequences. Synthetic template pools were used to estimate the numbers of templates and unique rearrangements. Clonality was calculated as 1 minus Pielou's evenness. Richness was estimated with the Daley-Smith estimator. Morisita's index served as the measure of repertoire overlap. A clone counted as low-abundance if it appeared in cultured samples but went undetected in the pre-culture repertoire of the same donor. Imported from immuneACCESS, the table was reduced by TCRdb to in-frame sequences with V and J called. These copies leave out some clones; in studies compared against another copy, an unresolved V gene accounts for under half, and the cause of the remainder is not known. V and J calls and clone size follow that table, whereas D and trimming were derived from the DNA. In all, the sample holds about 89,000 clones, and around nine tenths of those were seen once. The ten largest make up roughly 1.5% of the sample.

Untouched CD4+ T cells were isolated from Ficoll-separated PBMC through negative selection with magnetic beads, and an average purity of roughly 98% was reached. Untouched CD4+ T cells were isolated with magnetic beads from Ficoll-separated PBMC, and a purity of 95% to 98% was reached with negligible CD8+ contamination. Donors were a few healthy blood donors whose buffy coats supplied peripheral blood mononuclear cells. All three donors were CMV seronegative. The DNeasy Blood & Tissue Kit was used to extract genomic DNA. For each subject, genomic DNA from sorted CD137+CD4+ cells and from pre-culture CD4+ baseline samples underwent TCRB sequencing. This clone was seen a few times. Which antigen it targets is not known. No base quality information exists; no much larger clone differs at one position.

This receptor was taken from a man in his fifties or sixties in good health and CMV-seronegative. Sequenced sample: CD4+ T cells from PBMCs. The sequence links TRBV19 to TRBJ1-6; tentative D gene TRBD1, with 6 bases matching. The CDR3 region reads CASSNTATGQSPLHF. In nucleotide form, the sequence is TGTGCCAGTAGTAATACCGCGACAGGTCAGTCACCCCTCCACTTT.